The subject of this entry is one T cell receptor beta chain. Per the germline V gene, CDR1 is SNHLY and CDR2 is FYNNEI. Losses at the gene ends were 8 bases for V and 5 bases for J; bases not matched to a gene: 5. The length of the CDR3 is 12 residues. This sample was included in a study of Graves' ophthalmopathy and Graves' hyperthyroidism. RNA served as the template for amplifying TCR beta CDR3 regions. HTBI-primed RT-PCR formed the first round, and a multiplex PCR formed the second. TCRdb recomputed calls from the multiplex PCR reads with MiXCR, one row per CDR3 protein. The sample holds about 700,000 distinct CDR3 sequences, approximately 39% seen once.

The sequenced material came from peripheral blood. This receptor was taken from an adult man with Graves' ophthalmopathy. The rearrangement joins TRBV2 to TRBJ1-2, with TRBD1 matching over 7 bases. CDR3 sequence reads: CASFDRVYGYTF. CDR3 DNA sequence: TGTGCCAGCTTCGACAGGGTGTATGGCTACACCTTC.